Each of the 30 T cell receptor beta chains below was sequenced from the same sample in a study of T cell clonotyping in hematopoietic cell transplantation (dated by TCRdb to the early 2020s). The time point label here, explained by the study, means: 100 days after allo-HCT. Libraries were built with the immunoSEQ multiplex PCR assay. This is the immuneACCESS table as TCRdb keeps it, with only in-frame sequences that have V and J called. A part of the clones is gone; compared with another copy, unresolved V genes explain less than half, and the rest is unexplained. Present in this sample are 10,000 to 15,000 clones, around 83% of which were seen just once. The ten biggest clones cover 5.8% of the sample. The material was PBMCs, obtained 100 days after allogeneic stem cell transplant. These receptors were obtained from a female patient aged 40 to 50 who had an allogeneic stem cell transplant from a related donor, so T cells may come from the graft donor. Some clones in this sample may be carry-over from other donors' samples.

This chain joins TRBV15 and TRBJ2-7; D may correspond to TRBD1 or TRBD2 (6 bases each). Germline CDR1 LNHNV, CDR2 YYDKDF (reference sequence). The CDR3 has 16 residues. V lost 3 bases and J 5 bases, leaving 20 bases between the germline ends. The CDR3 region has the DNA TGTGCCACCAGCAGTCACGGAGGGGGGTCTTACCACGAGCAGTACTTC. Translated: CATSSHGGGSYHEQYF. The full variable domain, rest sourced from reference TRBV15 and TRBJ2-7, is DAMVIQNPRYQVTQFGKPVTLSCSQTLNHNVMYWYQQKSSQAPKLLFHYYDKDFNNEADTPDNFQSRRPNTSFCFLDIRSPGLGDTAMYLCATSSHGGGSYHEQYFGPGTRLTVT.

The V and J genes are TRBV30 and TRBJ1-2, with D possibly being TRBD1 (6 bases). This CDR3 is 14 amino acids long. Per germline, CDR1 GTSNPN and CDR2 SVGIG (reference sequence). The V gene lost 2 bases and the J gene lost 0 bases, with 10 bases spanning the gap. CDR3 protein: CAWSPGTTNYGYTF. The CDR3 DNA follows: TGTGCCTGGAGTCCTGGGACAACTAACTATGGCTACACCTTC.

The CDR3 DNA sequence: TGTGCCAGCAGTCTACACACAGATACGCAGTATTTT. It specifies CASSLHTDTQYF. The chain employs TRBV11-3 and TRBJ2-3; D is unclear. The CDR3 extends over 12 amino acids. Trimming took off 6 bases at V and 2 bases at J, with 6 bases between the two ends. CDR1 SGHNT and CDR2 YENEEA come from the germline V gene. The full variable domain, its missing parts supplied by reference TRBV11-3 and TRBJ2-3, is EAGVVQSPRYKIIEKKQPVAFWCNPISGHNTLYWYLQNLGQGPELLIRYENEEAVDDSQLPKDRFSAERLKGVDSTLKIQPAELGDSAVYLCASSLHTDTQYFGPGTRLTVL.

The chain combines TRBV25-1 with TRBJ1-2; D gene ambiguous. CDR3 length: 11 amino acids. Germline V lookup: CDR1 MGHDK, CDR2 SYGVNS. V was cut by 4 bases and J by 7 bases, with 7 bases left in between. The CDR3 nucleotides read TGTGCCAGCAGTGGGCCCGGTGGCTACACCTTC. Translating gives CASSGPGGYTF.

The chain couples TRBV27 to TRBJ2-5, with D possibly TRBD2 on 6 matching bases. CDR3 length: 16 amino acids. Per the germline V gene, CDR1 is MNHEY and CDR2 is SMNVEV (reference sequence). V lost 7 bases to trimming and J lost 2 bases, with 20 bases between them. The CDR3 nucleotides read TGTGCCAGCACTTCGGGGGAGTGGGGGAGGCAAGAGACCCAGTACTTC. Its protein is CASTSGEWGRQETQYF.

The chain links TRBV4-1 to TRBJ2-5; the match to TRBD1 covers 7 bases. Germline assignment: CDR1 MGHRA and CDR2 YSYEKL. The CDR3 has 15 residues. Trimming took 3 bases from V and 1 from J; bases not matched to a gene: 5. DNA of the CDR3: TGCGCCAGCAGCCACAGCAACAGGGGCCAAGAGACCCAGTACTTC. Amino acids: CASSHSNRGQETQYF.

The chain couples TRBV6-5 to TRBJ2-2, with 7 bases fitting TRBD1. Trimming removed 5 bases from V and 1 base from J; junction bases left unmatched: 4. This CDR3 has 15 residues. CDR1 and CDR2 from the germline V gene are MNHEY and SVGAGI. The CDR3 is CASSHGDRNTGELFF. The CDR3 nucleotides read TGTGCCAGCAGTCATGGGGACAGGAACACCGGGGAGCTGTTTTTT.

The J gene is TRBJ2-7, the V gene TRBV25-1; the D is unclear. This CDR3 is built from 11 residues. V shed 6 bases and J shed 5 bases, with 8 bases lying between them. Germline V gene lookup returns CDR1 MGHDK and CDR2 SYGVNS. This CDR3 reads CASRGGHEQYF. The CDR3 nucleotides are TGTGCCAGCAGAGGCGGCCACGAGCAGTACTTC.

V and J are TRBV19 and TRBJ2-5, with D uncertain. The CDR3 sequence is 13 residues long. Per the germline V gene, CDR1 is LNHDA and CDR2 is SQIVND (reference sequence). Trimming removed 3 bases from V and 3 bases from J, with 8 bases in between. CDR3: CASSIQLEETQYF. CDR3 in DNA: TGTGCCAGTAGTATCCAGCTAGAAGAGACCCAGTACTTC.

This rearrangement joins TRBV29-1 to TRBJ2-5; D is tentatively TRBD1 or TRBD2 (6 bases each). This CDR3 spans 16 amino acids. V was cut by 4 bases and J by 11 bases, with 29 bases left in between. CDR1 and CDR2 (germline): SQVTM, ANQGSEA. The DNA for the CDR3 is TGCAGCGTTGCTTCAATCCGGGACACCCAGTCGGGGGAGCAGTACTTC. Encoded protein: CSVASIRDTQSGEQYF.

V gene TRBV7-8 combines with J gene TRBJ1-5, with D perhaps matching TRBD1 (5 bases). The CDR3 runs to 14 residues. The V gene's germline CDR1 is SGHVS and CDR2 FQNEAQ. V dropped 0 bases and J dropped 7 bases, with 10 bases sitting between them. CDR3 amino acids: CASSLAQGNQPQHF. The CDR3, as DNA: TGTGCCAGCAGCTTAGCTCAGGGAAACCAGCCCCAGCATTTT. Together with reference TRBV7-8 and TRBJ1-5, the CDR3 gives the full variable domain: GAGVSQSPRYKVAKRGQDVALRCDPISGHVSLFWYQQALGQGPEFLTYFQNEAQLDKSGLPSDRFFAERPEGSVSTLKIQRTQQEDSAVYLCASSLAQGNQPQHFGDGTRLSIL.

CDR3 DNA: TGTGCCAGCAGCTTATACGGGAACTGGGACGAGCAGTACTTC. Its translation is CASSLYGNWDEQYF. The chain combines TRBV7-2 with TRBJ2-7, with D tentatively TRBD2 (5 bases). In germline, CDR1 is SGHTA, CDR2 FQGNSA. V lost 2 bases, J lost 5 bases, and 13 bases lay in between. There are 14 residues in the CDR3.

The chain couples TRBV28 to TRBJ2-7, with D hard to call. V was trimmed by 3 bases and J by 7 bases, leaving 7 bases between them. Germline V gene sequence: CDR1 MDHEN, CDR2 SYDVKM. The CDR3 covers 11 residues. This CDR3 reads CASSFAAEQYF. The CDR3 DNA reads TGTGCCAGCAGTTTCGCGGCGGAGCAGTACTTC.

The gene calls are TRBV30 and TRBJ2-1, with D hard to call. Germline V gives CDR1 GTSNPN, CDR2 SVGIG (reference sequence). This CDR3 comprises 14 residues. Trimming shortened V by 4 bases and J by 6 bases, and 16 bases separated the two germline ends. The CDR3 bases are TGTGCCTGGACGGACGCGTCGGTGGCCAATGAGCAGTTCTTC. Translation: CAWTDASVANEQFF.

As to this clone: One end of the junction varies from germline; a read error may be responsible. The chain has TRBV25-1 and TRBJ1-1, with D possibly TRBD1 on 6 matching bases. The CDR3 sequence is 17 residues long. Germline V gene lookup returns CDR1 MGHDK and CDR2 SYGVNS. CDR3 loop: CASSERGGELGNTEALF. In nucleotides, the CDR3 is TGTGCCAGCAGTGAAAGGGGGGGCGAGTTAGGGAACACTGAAGCTCTCTTT. The whole variable domain, remainder taken from reference TRBV25-1 and TRBJ1-1, is EADIYQTPRYLVIGTGKKITLECSQTMGHDKMYWYQQDPGMELHLIHYSYGVNSTEKGDLSSESTVSRIRTEHFPLTLESARPSHTSQYLCASSERGGELGNTEALFGQGTRLTVV.

V and J are TRBV4-1 and TRBJ1-1; tentatively, D is TRBD1 (5 bases). The CDR3 sequence is 16 residues long. In germline, CDR1 is MGHRA, CDR2 YSYEKL. V was clipped by 7 bases and J by 1 base, with 19 bases between them. The CDR3 nucleotides read TGCGCCAGCACCTCACTGACGGGGCCAAGGAACACTGAAGCTTTCTTT. Translating gives CASTSLTGPRNTEAFF.

This chain uses TRBV5-6 with TRBJ1-2; D not resolved. CDR3 length: 13 amino acids. The ends were cut back, 3 bases at V and 4 bases at J, with 10 bases in the middle. The V gene's germline CDR1 is SGHDT and CDR2 YYEEEE. The CDR3 nucleotides are TGTGCCAGCAGCTCGCAGGAGGTCTATGGCTACACCTTC. Translating gives CASSSQEVYGYTF.

The genes are TRBV10-3 and TRBJ1-1, with D possibly TRBD1 on 6 matching bases. CDR3 size: 15 residues. The ends were cut back, 6 bases at V and 0 bases at J, with 14 bases in the middle. The germline gives CDR1 ENHRY, CDR2 SYGVKD. The chain's CDR3 is CAISPRQEVNTEAFF. The CDR3 bases are TGTGCCATCAGCCCCAGACAGGAGGTGAACACTGAAGCTTTCTTT.

The chain's CDR3 is CSVRSISGGYTF. The CDR3 nucleotides are TGCAGCGTCCGGAGCATCTCCGGCGGCTACACCTTC. The chain joins TRBV29-1 to TRBJ1-2; D uncertain. The CDR3 loop spans 12 amino acids. Trimming removed 6 bases at V and 8 bases at J, with 16 bases between. Germline-derived CDR1 and CDR2 are SQVTM and ANQGSEA.

This chain connects TRBV7-9 to TRBJ1-3; 7 nucleotides agree with TRBD1. With V trimmed by 8 bases and J by 4 bases, 14 bases remained unmatched. CDR1 and CDR2 from the germline V gene are SEHNR and FQNEAQ (reference sequence). The CDR3 contains 16 residues. The CDR3 protein is CASGEQGPEGGNTIYF. CDR3 sequence (DNA): TGTGCCAGCGGAGAACAGGGGCCCGAAGGAGGAAACACCATATATTTT.

This clone has only a few counts. The chain joins TRBV11-3 to TRBJ1-1; D is undetermined. The CDR3 has 14 amino acids. Germline CDR1 and CDR2: SGHNT and YENEEA. V was clipped by 1 base and J by 1 base, with 7 bases between them. DNA of the CDR3: TGTGCCAGCAGCTTAGGCGCAGGGAACACTGAAGCTTTCTTT. This encodes CASSLGAGNTEAFF.

The genes are TRBV19 and TRBJ2-4; maybe TRBD2 (6 bases). V was shortened by 5 bases and J by 5 bases, with 10 bases between the two germline ends. The CDR3 runs 13 residues. In germline, CDR1 is LNHDA, CDR2 SQIVND (reference sequence). The CDR3 region is CASSWDSQNIQYF. CDR3 bases: TGTGCCAGTAGTTGGGACTCCCAAAACATTCAGTACTTC.

The CDR3 reads CASTKGDATNEKLFF. Here the CDR3 DNA reads TGTGCCAGTACCAAAGGGGATGCAACTAATGAAAAACTGTTTTTT. This sequence joins TRBV19 and TRBJ1-4; the D gene is possibly TRBD1 (5 bases). From germline, CDR1 is LNHDA and CDR2 SQIVND (reference sequence). V was shortened by 7 bases and J by 0 bases, with 12 bases between the two germline ends. The CDR3 has 15 amino acids.

This sequence joins TRBV30 and TRBJ1-2, with D maybe TRBD1 (6 bases). Germline V lookup: CDR1 GTSNPN, CDR2 SVGIG (reference sequence). V gave up 0 bases and J gave up 5 bases, with 13 bases separating them. The CDR3 sequence is 14 residues long. CDR3 nucleotides: TGTGCCTGGAGTGTACCTGGACAGACTTATGGCTACACCTTC. It codes for CAWSVPGQTYGYTF. The full variable domain, in which reference TRBV30 and TRBJ1-2 provide the parts outside the CDR3, is SQTIHQWPATLVQPVGSPLSLECTVEGTSNPNLYWYRQAAGRGLQLLFYSVGIGQISSEVPQNLSASRPQDRQFILSSKKLLLSDSGFYLCAWSVPGQTYGYTFGSGTRLTVV.

V usage is TRBV4-1 and J usage is TRBJ2-7; 11 bases are shared with TRBD1. The CDR3 is 15 amino acids. Per germline, CDR1 MGHRA and CDR2 YSYEKL. The V gene end was trimmed by 3 bases and the J gene end by 4 bases; junction bases not matched to a gene: 5. The CDR3 spells CASSQGQGEGYEQYF. In nucleotides, the CDR3 is TGCGCCAGCAGCCAGGGACAGGGGGAGGGGTACGAGCAGTACTTC.

This clone was detected once. The genes are TRBV6-6 and TRBJ2-1; D is tentatively TRBD1 or TRBD2 (5 bases each). Germline values: CDR1 MNHNY, CDR2 SVGAGI (reference sequence). Trimming cost V 6 bases and J 7 bases, with 13 bases left between them. The length of the CDR3 is 13 residues. This chain's CDR3 is CASRWGSSNEQFF. In nucleotides, the CDR3 is TGTGCCAGCAGGTGGGGGAGTAGTAATGAGCAGTTCTTC.

The rearrangement uses TRBV6-5 and TRBJ2-7; D unresolved. Trimming pared 3 bases from V and 2 bases from J, leaving 11 bases between. The CDR3 runs 14 residues. From germline, CDR1 is MNHEY and CDR2 SVGAGI. DNA for the CDR3: TGTGCCAGCAGTTATCACCTAAAGCCCTACGAGCAGTACTTC. This translates into CASSYHLKPYEQYF.

The gene calls are TRBV6-5 and TRBJ1-2; tentatively, D is TRBD1 (6 bases). The germline V gene encodes CDR1 MNHEY and CDR2 SVGAGI. V lost 6 bases and J 2 bases, leaving 16 bases between the germline ends. CDR3 length: 15 amino acids. The CDR3: CASSPPARGNYGYTF. In nucleotides, the CDR3 is TGTGCCAGCAGCCCCCCGGCCAGGGGAAACTATGGCTACACCTTC.

As for this clone: Other nucleotide sequences in the sample specify the same CDR3. This sequence joins TRBV9 and TRBJ1-2; the D is unclear. The V gene lost 0 bases and the J gene lost 3 bases, with 6 bases spanning the gap. CDR3 length equals 13 residues. Germline V gene lookup returns CDR1 SGDLS and CDR2 YYNGEE. The CDR3 region has the DNA TGTGCCAGCAGCGTAGGTGGGGACTATGGCTACACCTTC. Protein: CASSVGGDYGYTF.

V gene TRBV14 combines with J gene TRBJ2-1; 9 bases fit TRBD1. CDR3 length equals 17 residues. The V and J ends lost 6 bases and 7 bases, in that order; junction bases with no gene match: 16. Germline V gene data show CDR1 as SGHDN and CDR2 as FVKESK. As DNA, the CDR3 is TGTGCCAGCAGTAGGGGTCCGGGGACAGGGAGTAGGAATGAGCAGTTCTTC. This encodes CASSRGPGTGSRNEQFF.